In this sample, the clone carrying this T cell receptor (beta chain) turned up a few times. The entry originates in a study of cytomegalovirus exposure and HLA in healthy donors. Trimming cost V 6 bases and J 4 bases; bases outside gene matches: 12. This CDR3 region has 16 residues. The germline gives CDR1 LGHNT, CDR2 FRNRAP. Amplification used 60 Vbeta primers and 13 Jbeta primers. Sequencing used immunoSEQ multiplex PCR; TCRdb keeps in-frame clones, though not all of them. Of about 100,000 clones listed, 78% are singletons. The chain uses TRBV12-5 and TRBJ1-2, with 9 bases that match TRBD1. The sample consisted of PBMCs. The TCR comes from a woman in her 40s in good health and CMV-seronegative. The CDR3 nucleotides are TGTGCTAGTGGCCACCTCGACAGGGGGGAAGGCTATGGCTACACCTTC. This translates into CASGHLDRGEGYGYTF. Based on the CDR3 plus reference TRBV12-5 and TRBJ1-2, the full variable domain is DARVTQTPRHKVTEMGQEVTMRCQPILGHNTVFWYRQTMMQGLELLAYFRNRAPLDDSGMPKDRFSAEMPDATLATLKIQPSEPRDSAVYFCASGHLDRGEGYGYTFGSGTRLTVV.